Listed below are T cell receptor beta chains from one sample, sequenced in a study of read filtering for tumor transcriptome and immune sequencing. TCRdb independently ran MiXCR on the reads; one entry per CDR3 protein. The profile shows 25,000 or so distinct CDR3 sequences, less than 25% of them singletons. The source material was a population of CD138-negative cells sorted from bone marrow. Receptors were obtained from a donor at least 40 years old with multiple myeloma. Both conserved end residues are part of each CDR3. Fields, in order: clone size, D gene, V gene, J gene, CDR3 DNA, CDR3 protein. The D gene is left open where the match is weak. Some rows have no size entry. The others give once, few or many, or a class for an expanded clone.

abundance: many
d_gene: TRBD2
v_gene: TRBV6-5
j_gene: TRBJ2-3
CDR3nt: TGTGCCAGCAGTTACAGGACTAGCAGAGATACGCAGTATTTT
CDR3aa: CASSYRTSRDTQYF

abundance: many
d_gene: TRBD1
v_gene: TRBV7-2
j_gene: TRBJ1-1
CDR3nt: TGTGCCAGCAGCTTTACAGGGACAGTGAACACTGAAGCTTTCTTT
CDR3aa: CASSFTGTVNTEAFF

abundance: many
d_gene: TRBD1
v_gene: TRBV14
j_gene: TRBJ2-7
CDR3nt: TGTGCCAGCAGCCTGGGACAGGCGATTGAGCAGTACTTC
CDR3aa: CASSLGQAIEQYF

abundance: many
d_gene: .
v_gene: TRBV29-1
j_gene: TRBJ2-1
CDR3nt: TGCAGCGTGGGGCTTTCCTACAATGAGCAGTTCTTC
CDR3aa: CSVGLSYNEQFF

abundance: many
d_gene: TRBD2
v_gene: TRBV2
j_gene: TRBJ2-2
CDR3nt: TGTGCCAGCAGTCCCGGGACTAGCGGGTCCACCGGGGAGCTGTTTTTT
CDR3aa: CASSPGTSGSTGELFF

abundance: many
d_gene: .
v_gene: TRBV15
j_gene: TRBJ2-2
CDR3nt: TGTGCCACCAGCAGGGAAGCGGAAGCCGCGAACACCGGGGAGCTGTTTTTT
CDR3aa: CATSREAEAANTGELFF

abundance: .
d_gene: TRBD1
v_gene: TRBV29-1
j_gene: TRBJ1-1
CDR3nt: TGCAGCGTTGGGAGACAGGGGGCGGTGGACACTGAAGCTTTCTTT
CDR3aa: CSVGRQGAVDTEAFF

abundance: many
d_gene: .
v_gene: TRBV3-1
j_gene: TRBJ2-5
CDR3nt: TGTGCCAGCAGCCAAGATAGGGGCTCCGCATTCCAAGAGACCCAGTACTTC
CDR3aa: CASSQDRGSAFQETQYF

abundance: many
d_gene: .
v_gene: TRBV6-2/TRBV6-3
j_gene: TRBJ2-4
CDR3nt: TGTGCCAGCAGTGGAGGGGGACTAGCCAAAAACATTCAGTACTTC
CDR3aa: CASSGGGLAKNIQYF

abundance: .
d_gene: TRBD2
v_gene: TRBV11-2
j_gene: TRBJ2-1
CDR3nt: TGTGCCAGCAGCTTAGTATCGGCGGGAGCCAATGAGCAGTTCTTC
CDR3aa: CASSLVSAGANEQFF

abundance: .
d_gene: .
v_gene: TRBV12-3/TRBV12-4
j_gene: TRBJ1-6
CDR3nt: TGTGCCAGCAGTTTTAGGGCAGGGGAATCCTATAGTTCACCCCCCCACTTT
CDR3aa: CASSFRAGESYSSPPHF

abundance: many
d_gene: .
v_gene: TRBV30
j_gene: TRBJ2-3
CDR3nt: TGTGCCTGGAGTGGGGGTATAACAGATACGCAGTATTTT
CDR3aa: CAWSGGITDTQYF

abundance: .
d_gene: TRBD2
v_gene: TRBV5-1
j_gene: TRBJ2-7
CDR3nt: TGCGCCAGCAGCTTGGGCGGGGGTACCTCCTACGAGCAGTACTTC
CDR3aa: CASSLGGGTSYEQYF

abundance: medium-sized
d_gene: TRBD2
v_gene: TRBV7-3
j_gene: TRBJ2-2
CDR3nt: TGTGCCAGCAGTTCTTACGGACTAGCGGGAGGGCCTATCACCGGGGAGCTGTTTTTT
CDR3aa: CASSSYGLAGGPITGELFF

abundance: many
d_gene: .
v_gene: TRBV28
j_gene: TRBJ2-6
CDR3nt: TGTGCCAGCGTCCGCTCTGGGGCCAACGTCCTGACTTTC
CDR3aa: CASVRSGANVLTF

abundance: many
d_gene: .
v_gene: TRBV10-3
j_gene: TRBJ2-2
CDR3nt: TGTGCCATCAGTGAGTCTAGGGCCCGAGGCGGGGAGCTGTTTTTT
CDR3aa: CAISESRARGGELFF

abundance: .
d_gene: .
v_gene: TRBV7-2
j_gene: TRBJ2-2
CDR3nt: TGTGCCAGCTTCTGGCCCCAAGCGGCGAACAACGGGGAGCTGTTTTTT
CDR3aa: CASFWPQAANNGELFF

abundance: many
d_gene: TRBD2
v_gene: TRBV30
j_gene: TRBJ2-1
CDR3nt: TGTGCCTGGAGTGTGGTGACTAGCTTGTCCGAGTTCTTC
CDR3aa: CAWSVVTSLSEFF

abundance: many
d_gene: TRBD2
v_gene: TRBV20-1
j_gene: TRBJ2-5
CDR3nt: TGCAGTGGGTTATTAGCGGGAGGTAGAGAGACCCAGTACTTC
CDR3aa: CSGLLAGGRETQYF

abundance: large
d_gene: .
v_gene: TRBV20-1
j_gene: TRBJ2-1
CDR3nt: TGCAGTGCTAGAGATGAGGCATTGCAGTTCTTC
CDR3aa: CSARDEALQFF

abundance: .
d_gene: TRBD2
v_gene: TRBV6-5
j_gene: TRBJ2-1
CDR3nt: TGTGCCAGCAGTCCTAGCGGGGGCTCCTACAATGAGCAGTTCTTC
CDR3aa: CASSPSGGSYNEQFF

abundance: medium-sized
d_gene: .
v_gene: TRBV29-1
j_gene: TRBJ2-1
CDR3nt: TGCAGCGTCGGGACTCACCTGAGGTCTGTACAAGAGCAGTTCTTC
CDR3aa: CSVGTHLRSVQEQFF

abundance: .
d_gene: .
v_gene: TRBV30
j_gene: TRBJ2-2
CDR3nt: TGTACCTGGCGACGGCACGACTCGGCCGGGGAGCTGTTTTTT
CDR3aa: CTWRRHDSAGELFF

abundance: few
d_gene: .
v_gene: TRBV20-1
j_gene: TRBJ2-7
CDR3nt: TGCAGTGTGGCGAGGCGGGAACTCTACGAGCAGTACTTC
CDR3aa: CSVARRELYEQYF

abundance: few
d_gene: TRBD1
v_gene: TRBV19
j_gene: TRBJ2-1
CDR3nt: TGTGCCAGTAAAAGGACAGGGTCCTACAATGAGCAGTTCTTC
CDR3aa: CASKRTGSYNEQFF

abundance: .
d_gene: .
v_gene: TRBV5-5
j_gene: TRBJ1-1
CDR3nt: TGTGCCAGCAGCTTAACAGGGATGAACACTGAAGCTTTCTTT
CDR3aa: CASSLTGMNTEAFF

abundance: many
d_gene: TRBD2
v_gene: TRBV5-1
j_gene: TRBJ2-3
CDR3nt: TGCGCCAGCAGCTGGACTAGCGGGAACACAGATACGCAGTATTTT
CDR3aa: CASSWTSGNTDTQYF

abundance: medium-sized
d_gene: TRBD2
v_gene: TRBV12-3/TRBV12-4
j_gene: TRBJ2-1
CDR3nt: TGTGCCAGCAGGTCCAAATTGGGGACTAGCGCCTACAATGAGCAGTTCTTC
CDR3aa: CASRSKLGTSAYNEQFF

abundance: many
d_gene: .
v_gene: TRBV6-5
j_gene: TRBJ1-1
CDR3nt: TGTGCCAGCAGTTACTCGGGGGGGAACACTGAAGCTTTCTTT
CDR3aa: CASSYSGGNTEAFF

abundance: many
d_gene: .
v_gene: TRBV19
j_gene: TRBJ2-1
CDR3nt: TGTGCCAGTAGTATAGAAAGCGCGAACAATGAGCAGTTCTTC
CDR3aa: CASSIESANNEQFF

abundance: medium-sized
d_gene: .
v_gene: TRBV6-5
j_gene: TRBJ1-6
CDR3nt: TGTGCCAGCAGACAGAGAGCCTATAATTCACCCCTCCACTTT
CDR3aa: CASRQRAYNSPLHF

abundance: many
d_gene: .
v_gene: TRBV29-1
j_gene: TRBJ2-2
CDR3nt: TGCAGCGTTGCCGCCCGATACACCGGGGAGCTGTTTTTT
CDR3aa: CSVAARYTGELFF

abundance: .
d_gene: TRBD2
v_gene: TRBV7-2
j_gene: TRBJ2-1
CDR3nt: TGTGCCGGCAGCTTATTCGCGGGAGGGCCCGGGTTCTTC
CDR3aa: CAGSLFAGGPGFF

abundance: many
d_gene: .
v_gene: TRBV11-2
j_gene: TRBJ2-3
CDR3nt: TGTGCCAGCAGCTCCTCTACGGGGAGCACAGATACGCAGTATTTT
CDR3aa: CASSSSTGSTDTQYF

abundance: many
d_gene: .
v_gene: TRBV12-3/TRBV12-4
j_gene: TRBJ2-3
CDR3nt: TGTGCCAGCAGTCTCACTGGCTCAGATACGCAGTATTTT
CDR3aa: CASSLTGSDTQYF

abundance: many
d_gene: TRBD2
v_gene: TRBV11-2
j_gene: TRBJ2-7
CDR3nt: TGTGCCAGCAGCTTAGGGGTAGTCGGGCCGGGAGGGCGCTACGAGCAGTACTTC
CDR3aa: CASSLGVVGPGGRYEQYF

abundance: many
d_gene: .
v_gene: TRBV10-3
j_gene: TRBJ2-6
CDR3nt: TGTGCCTCAAACTCTGGGGCCAACGTCCTGACTTTC
CDR3aa: CASNSGANVLTF

abundance: many
d_gene: .
v_gene: TRBV28
j_gene: TRBJ2-5
CDR3nt: TGTGCCAGCAGTTTACGCAAAGAGACCCAGTACTTC
CDR3aa: CASSLRKETQYF

abundance: many
d_gene: TRBD1
v_gene: TRBV12-3/TRBV12-4
j_gene: TRBJ2-7
CDR3nt: TGTGCCAGCAGTGGTGACAGGGGCGAGTCCTACGAGCAGTACTTC
CDR3aa: CASSGDRGESYEQYF

abundance: many
d_gene: .
v_gene: TRBV20-1
j_gene: TRBJ2-5
CDR3nt: TGCAGTGCTAGAGATCTCGAGGGCAGCGCGCAAGAGACCCAGTACTTC
CDR3aa: CSARDLEGSAQETQYF

abundance: many
d_gene: .
v_gene: TRBV11-2
j_gene: TRBJ1-1
CDR3nt: TGTGCCAGCAGCTTAGAGCGCAGCTTGAACACTGAAGCTTTCTTT
CDR3aa: CASSLERSLNTEAFF

abundance: .
d_gene: .
v_gene: TRBV3-1
j_gene: TRBJ2-1
CDR3nt: TGTGCCAGCAGCCCAGCGGCCCACTCCTACAATGAGCAGTCCTTC
CDR3aa: CASSPAAHSYNEQSF

abundance: many
d_gene: TRBD2
v_gene: TRBV20-1
j_gene: TRBJ2-7
CDR3nt: TGCAGTGCTAGAGATTTTACGGGAGGCCTCTCGTACGAGCAGTACTTC
CDR3aa: CSARDFTGGLSYEQYF

abundance: many
d_gene: TRBD1
v_gene: TRBV7-9
j_gene: TRBJ1-5
CDR3nt: TGTGCCAGCAGCTTAGGGGACAGTAGCAATCAGCCCCAGCATTTT
CDR3aa: CASSLGDSSNQPQHF

abundance: .
d_gene: TRBD1
v_gene: TRBV7-9
j_gene: TRBJ2-3
CDR3nt: TGTGCCAGCAGCGAAGCGGGGACAGGGGTAATGGATACGCAGTATTTT
CDR3aa: CASSEAGTGVMDTQYF

abundance: many
d_gene: TRBD2
v_gene: TRBV2
j_gene: TRBJ2-5
CDR3nt: TGTGCCAGCAGTAGCGGGAGAGGGACAGAGACCCAGTACTTC
CDR3aa: CASSSGRGTETQYF

abundance: many
d_gene: .
v_gene: TRBV10-3
j_gene: TRBJ2-7
CDR3nt: TGTGCCATCAGTGATCTTTTGGATTCGGTAAAACGAGATTCCTACGAGCAGTACTTC
CDR3aa: CAISDLLDSVKRDSYEQYF

abundance: many
d_gene: TRBD2
v_gene: TRBV10-3
j_gene: TRBJ2-2
CDR3nt: TGTGCCAGCAAGCGGGAGGGCCGGACCGGGGAGCTGTTTTTT
CDR3aa: CASKREGRTGELFF

abundance: .
d_gene: TRBD1
v_gene: TRBV2
j_gene: TRBJ1-1
CDR3nt: TGTGCCAGCAGTGTAGAGGGACAGGGGTCTAATGAAGCCTTCTTT
CDR3aa: CASSVEGQGSNEAFF

abundance: many
d_gene: .
v_gene: TRBV28
j_gene: TRBJ2-2
CDR3nt: TGTGCCAGCAGTCCCCCCGGGGACCTGAACACCGGGGAGCTGTTTTTT
CDR3aa: CASSPPGDLNTGELFF

abundance: many
d_gene: .
v_gene: TRBV18
j_gene: TRBJ2-5
CDR3nt: TGTGCCAGCTCTCCGACACAAGAGACCCAGTACTTC
CDR3aa: CASSPTQETQYF